The 21 T cell receptor beta chains below all came from one sample that was sequenced in a study of cytomegalovirus exposure and HLA in healthy donors. With 60 Vbeta and 13 Jbeta primers, the PCR was carried out. TCRdb keeps only in-frame clones here, not all; method: immunoSEQ multiplex PCR. Found here are 130,000 to 150,000 clones, approximately 80% of them singletons; the top ten hold 4.9%. What was sequenced was PBMCs. The origin of the receptors is a woman in her forties or fifties in good health and CMV-seronegative.

The gene calls are TRBV14 and TRBJ2-7; D possibly corresponds to TRBD1 (8 bases). V lost 2 bases and J 6 bases, leaving 17 bases between the germline ends. Germline V gene lookup returns CDR1 SGHDN and CDR2 FVKESK. The CDR3 totals 15 residues. Written as DNA, the CDR3 is TGTGCCAGCAGCCAACTTGACAGGGGAGGGAGCGAGCAGTACTTC. Its translation is CASSQLDRGGSEQYF. Filled out from reference TRBV14 and TRBJ2-7, the complete variable domain reads EAGVTQFPSHSVIEKGQTVTLRCDPISGHDNLYWYRRVMGKEIKFLLHFVKESKQDESGMPNNRFLAERTGGTYSTLKVQPAELEDSGVYFCASSQLDRGGSEQYFGPGTRLTVT.

The V gene is TRBV10-1, the J gene TRBJ2-1; 10 positions agree with TRBD1. This CDR3 has 16 amino acids. Germline lookup yields CDR1 WNHNN and CDR2 SYGVQD (reference sequence). V trimming: 4 bases; J trimming: 6 bases; junction bases outside the gene matches: 9. CDR3 sequence (DNA): TGCGCCAGCAGTGCCCAGGACAGGGGGGCAGGCAATGAGCAGTTCTTC. Translation: CASSAQDRGAGNEQFF.

The rearrangement uses TRBV5-6 and TRBJ1-3; possible D gene TRBD1, 6 bases. The germline CDR1 and CDR2 sequences are SGHDT and YYEEEE. CDR3 length: 17 amino acids. Trimming took 3 bases from V and 0 from J, leaving 16 bases between them. The CDR3 protein is CASSSPTGLSSGNTIYF. In nucleotides, the CDR3 is TGTGCCAGCAGCTCCCCGACAGGCTTAAGCTCTGGAAACACCATATATTTT. Full variable domain (missing parts from reference TRBV5-6 and TRBJ1-3): DAGVTQSPTHLIKTRGQQVTLRCSPKSGHDTVSWYQQALGQGPQFIFQYYEEEERQRGNFPDRFSGHQFPNYSSELNVNALLLGDSALYLCASSSPTGLSSGNTIYFGEGSWLTVV.

This clone appeared a few times. The chain joins TRBV19 to TRBJ2-5, with a possible D match to TRBD1 (6 bases). Germline CDR1 reads LNHDA; CDR2 reads SQIVND (reference sequence). V lost 1 base and J 5 bases, leaving 14 bases between the germline ends. This CDR3 comprises 15 residues. The CDR3 nucleotides read TGTGCCAGTAGTATAGGGGAGCAGGGGTGGGAGACCCAGTACTTC. Protein sequence: CASSIGEQGWETQYF.

V is TRBV5-4 and J is TRBJ1-6; D remains ambiguous. The CDR3 runs to 16 residues. V shed 4 bases and J shed 0 bases, with 11 bases lying between them. In germline, CDR1 is SGHNT, CDR2 YYREEE (reference sequence). The CDR3 spells CASSVAGSSYNSPLHF. The CDR3 bases are TGTGCCAGCAGCGTCGCGGGGAGCTCCTATAATTCACCCCTCCACTTT.

This chain connects TRBV7-6 to TRBJ1-5; TRBD1 might be the D (5 bases). Trimming took 5 bases from V and 6 from J, leaving 8 bases between them. CDR1 is SGHVS and CDR2 is FNYEAQ in the germline V gene. The CDR3 has 12 amino acids. CDR3 DNA sequence: TGTGCCAGCAGCGGTCAGGGTCAGCCCCAGCATTTT. Translation gives CASSGQGQPQHF.

The genes are TRBV27 and TRBJ1-2, with 10 bases aligning to TRBD1. This CDR3 spans 12 amino acids. V lost 6 bases and J lost 8; bases outside the gene matches: 3. Germline CDR1 is MNHEY and CDR2 is SMNVEV (reference sequence). The CDR3 DNA reads TGTGCCAGCAGCGACAGGGGGCAGGGCTACACCTTC. Protein sequence: CASSDRGQGYTF.

This clone was seen only once. The chain has TRBV2 and TRBJ2-1, with D possibly matching TRBD2 (5 bases). Germline V CDR1 and CDR2: SNHLY, FYNNEI. This CDR3 region has 17 residues. V was cut by 1 base and J by 0 bases, with 13 bases left in between. The CDR3 sequence is CASSEVGGISSYNEQFF. DNA of the CDR3: TGTGCCAGCAGTGAAGTAGGAGGTATCAGCTCCTACAATGAGCAGTTCTTC.

The CDR3 DNA sequence: TGTGCCAGCAGCTTTGAGACAGGCGCCTATAATTCACCCCTCCACTTT. It specifies CASSFETGAYNSPLHF. This chain links TRBV5-6 with TRBJ1-6, with D maybe TRBD1 (6 bases). This CDR3 region has 16 residues. V dropped 2 bases and J dropped 2 bases, with 11 bases sitting between them. Germline V lookup: CDR1 SGHDT, CDR2 YYEEEE.

The rearrangement links TRBV6-4 to TRBJ2-3; tentative D call: TRBD2 (5 bases). CDR1 and CDR2 (germline): MRHNA, SNTAGT. The CDR3 spans 14 residues. V was trimmed by 4 bases and J by 0 bases, leaving 8 bases between them. Written as DNA, the CDR3 is TGTGCCAGCAGTGGTGGGGAGAGCACAGATACGCAGTATTTT. Amino acid sequence: CASSGGESTDTQYF.

V usage is TRBV28 and J usage is TRBJ1-2; weak D call: TRBD1 (6 bases). The V gene's germline CDR1 is MDHEN and CDR2 SYDVKM. The CDR3 has 14 amino acids. Trimming cost V 3 bases and J 5 bases, with 13 bases left between them. In DNA, the CDR3 is TGTGCCAGCAGTTTTGGGGGGGGCCAATATGGCTACACCTTC. Translated: CASSFGGGQYGYTF.

Remarks on this clone: The junction shows a germline mismatch at one end, possibly a read error. The chain employs TRBV27 and TRBJ2-7; D is possibly TRBD1 (6 bases). This CDR3 has 16 amino acids. Germline-derived CDR1 and CDR2 are MNHEY and SMNVEV (reference sequence). CDR3: CASSLQSGDKAYEQCF. CDR3 in DNA: TGTGCCAGCAGCCTCCAAAGTGGGGACAAAGCCTACGAGCAGTGCTTC.

This clone has only a few counts. J is TRBJ1-1 and V is TRBV18; TRBD1 might be the D (5 bases). Between the trimmed V and J ends, which lost 6 bases and 1 base, there was a span of 12 bases. Germline V gives CDR1 KGHSH, CDR2 LQKENI. The CDR3 runs 14 residues. CDR3 sequence: CASSRGGPNTEAFF. In DNA form, the CDR3 reads TGTGCCAGCTCGCGGGGGGGTCCGAACACTGAAGCTTTCTTT.

This clone was seen only once. V gene TRBV6-5 combines with J gene TRBJ2-7; TRBD2 is a possible D gene (6 bases). The CDR3 has 12 amino acids. Looked up from germline, CDR1 is MNHEY and CDR2 is SVGAGI. V lost 8 bases and J 7 bases, leaving 15 bases between the germline ends. This CDR3 is CASRRGAEEQYF. CDR3 sequence (DNA): TGTGCCAGCCGGAGGGGCGCGGAGGAGCAGTACTTC.

This chain connects TRBV11-1 to TRBJ1-1; the D is unclear. Germline V gives CDR1 SGHAT, CDR2 FQDESV (reference sequence). The ends were cut back, 8 bases at V and 4 bases at J, with 17 bases in the middle. The CDR3 contains 14 residues. CDR3 nucleotides: TGTGCCAGCTCAACCCAAGGAGTTTCCACTGAAGCTTTCTTT. Protein sequence: CASSTQGVSTEAFF.

This chain uses TRBV5-5 with TRBJ1-3; tentative D call: TRBD1 (6 bases). Between the trimmed V and J ends, which lost 0 bases and 1 base, there was a span of 20 bases. The CDR3 sequence is 19 residues long. Germline-derived CDR1 and CDR2 are SGHKS and YYEKEE (reference sequence). The CDR3 sequence is CASSLVSQGTRWSGNTIYF. DNA of the CDR3: TGTGCCAGCAGCTTGGTGTCCCAGGGGACGAGATGGTCTGGAAACACCATATATTTT.

This chain uses TRBV6-1 with TRBJ2-3; D is unresolved. This CDR3 is built from 12 residues. Germline CDR1 MNHNS, CDR2 SASEGT. Between the trimmed V and J ends, which lost 6 bases and 0 bases, there was a span of 4 bases. The CDR3 reads CASRYSTDTQYF. The CDR3 nucleotides read TGTGCCAGCAGATATAGCACAGATACGCAGTATTTT.

This rearrangement joins TRBV25-1 to TRBJ1-6; D gene ambiguous. Germline CDR1 is MGHDK and CDR2 is SYGVNS. Trimming took 5 bases from V and 7 from J, leaving 9 bases between them. CDR3 length: 13 residues. CDR3 in amino acids: CASSSVWNSPLHF. DNA for the CDR3: TGTGCCAGCAGTTCAGTATGGAATTCACCCCTCCACTTT.

The V gene is TRBV7-2, the J gene TRBJ2-5; D remains ambiguous. V was shortened by 5 bases and J by 2 bases, with 12 bases between the two germline ends. In germline, CDR1 is SGHTA, CDR2 FQGNSA. The CDR3 is 14 residues long. The CDR3 region is CASSLRLEQETQYF. The CDR3 DNA reads TGTGCCAGCAGCCTAAGGCTAGAACAAGAGACCCAGTACTTC.

Concerning this clone: The same CDR3 can be traced to other DNA sequences in this sample. The CDR3 protein is CASSGTGGNQPQHF. Here the CDR3 DNA reads TGTGCCAGTAGTGGTACAGGGGGCAATCAGCCCCAGCATTTT. The chain uses TRBV19 and TRBJ1-5, with TRBD1 matching over 7 bases. J gave up 2 bases and V 5 bases, and 3 bases lay outside the gene matches. Germline V gene lookup returns CDR1 LNHDA and CDR2 SQIVND (reference sequence). This CDR3 has 14 amino acids.

This chain connects TRBV15 to TRBJ1-6, with TRBD1 as a possible D gene (5 bases). Germline V gene data show CDR1 as LNHNV and CDR2 as YYDKDF (reference sequence). V lost 3 bases and J 9 bases, leaving 15 bases between the germline ends. The length of the CDR3 is 15 residues. The CDR3 reads CATSSYRTSGSPLHF. In DNA form, the CDR3 reads TGTGCCACCAGCAGCTACAGGACGAGTGGTTCACCCCTCCACTTT.